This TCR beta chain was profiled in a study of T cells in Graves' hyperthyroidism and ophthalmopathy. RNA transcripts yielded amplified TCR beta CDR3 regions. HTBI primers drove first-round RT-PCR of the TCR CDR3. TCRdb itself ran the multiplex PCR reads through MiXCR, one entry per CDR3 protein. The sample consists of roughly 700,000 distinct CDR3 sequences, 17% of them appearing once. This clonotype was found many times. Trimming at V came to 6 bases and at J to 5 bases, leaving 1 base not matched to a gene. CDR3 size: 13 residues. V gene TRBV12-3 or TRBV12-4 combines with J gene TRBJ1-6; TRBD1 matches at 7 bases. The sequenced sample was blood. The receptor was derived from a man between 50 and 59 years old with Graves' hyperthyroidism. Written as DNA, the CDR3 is TGTGCCAGCAGGGGACAGAATAATTCACCCCTCCACTTT. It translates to CASRGQNNSPLHF.